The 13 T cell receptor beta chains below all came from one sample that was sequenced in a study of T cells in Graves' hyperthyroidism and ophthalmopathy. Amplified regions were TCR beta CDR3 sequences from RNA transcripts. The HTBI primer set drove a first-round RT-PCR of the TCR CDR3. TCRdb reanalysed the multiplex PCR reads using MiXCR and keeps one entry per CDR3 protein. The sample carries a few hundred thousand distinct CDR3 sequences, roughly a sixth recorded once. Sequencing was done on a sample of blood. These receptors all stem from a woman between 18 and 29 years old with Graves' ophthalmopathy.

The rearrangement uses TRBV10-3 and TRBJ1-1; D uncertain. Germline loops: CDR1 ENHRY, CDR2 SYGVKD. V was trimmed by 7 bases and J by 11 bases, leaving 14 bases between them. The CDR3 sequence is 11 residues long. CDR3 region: CAITIARVAFF. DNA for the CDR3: TGTGCCATCACCATTGCAAGGGTTGCTTTCTTT.

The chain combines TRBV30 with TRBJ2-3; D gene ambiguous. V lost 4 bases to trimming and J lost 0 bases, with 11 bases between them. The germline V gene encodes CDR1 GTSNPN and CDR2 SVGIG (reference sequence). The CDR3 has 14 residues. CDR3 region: CAWTRMRSTDTQYF. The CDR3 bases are TGTGCCTGGACTAGGATGCGCAGCACAGATACGCAGTATTTT. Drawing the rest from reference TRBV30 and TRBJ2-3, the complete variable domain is SQTIHQWPATLVQPVGSPLSLECTVEGTSNPNLYWYRQAAGRGLQLLFYSVGIGQISSEVPQNLSASRPQDRQFILSSKKLLLSDSGFYLCAWTRMRSTDTQYFGPGTRLTVL.

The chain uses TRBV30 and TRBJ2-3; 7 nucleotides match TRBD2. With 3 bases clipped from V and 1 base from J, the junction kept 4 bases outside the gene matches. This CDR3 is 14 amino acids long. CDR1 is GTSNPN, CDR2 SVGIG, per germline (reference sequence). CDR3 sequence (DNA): TGTGCCTGGAGGGTGGCGGGGGGCACAGATACGCAGTATTTT. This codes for CAWRVAGGTDTQYF.

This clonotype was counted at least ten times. The CDR3 loop reads CASSLTATGIYGYTF. CDR3 sequence (DNA): TGTGCCAGCAGTTTAACCGCCACAGGGATCTATGGCTACACCTTC. The rearrangement joins TRBV28 to TRBJ1-2; D might be TRBD1 (6 bases). CDR1 MDHEN and CDR2 SYDVKM come from the germline V gene. V lost 2 bases and J lost 4, with 14 bases in between. The CDR3 runs to 15 residues.

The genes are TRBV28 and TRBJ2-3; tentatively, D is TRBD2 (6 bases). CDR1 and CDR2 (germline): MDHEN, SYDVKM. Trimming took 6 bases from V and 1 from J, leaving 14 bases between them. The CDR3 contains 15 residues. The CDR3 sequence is CASRLLAHGTDTQYF. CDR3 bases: TGTGCCAGCAGACTACTAGCCCACGGCACAGATACGCAGTATTTT.

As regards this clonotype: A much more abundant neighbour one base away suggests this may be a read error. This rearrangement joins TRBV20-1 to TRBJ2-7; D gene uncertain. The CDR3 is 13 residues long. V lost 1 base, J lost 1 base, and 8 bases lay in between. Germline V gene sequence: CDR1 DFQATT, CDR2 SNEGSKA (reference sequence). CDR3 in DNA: TGCAGTGCTAGAGGCCGGCTGTCCTACGAGCAGTACTTC. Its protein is CSARGRLSYEQYF.

CDR3 residues: CSATYRVSYEQYF. The DNA of the CDR3 is TGCAGTGCTACCTACAGGGTTTCCTACGAGCAGTACTTC. The chain carries TRBV20-1 and TRBJ2-7; D might be TRBD1 (6 bases). The CDR3 runs 13 residues. The germline CDR1 and CDR2 sequences are DFQATT and SNEGSKA (reference sequence). The V gene lost 4 bases and the J gene lost 1 base, with 11 bases spanning the gap.

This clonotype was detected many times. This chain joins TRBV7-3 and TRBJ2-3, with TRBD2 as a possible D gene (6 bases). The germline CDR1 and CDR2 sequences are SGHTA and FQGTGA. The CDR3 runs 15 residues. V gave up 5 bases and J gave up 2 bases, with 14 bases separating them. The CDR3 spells CASSVGLLTTDTQYF. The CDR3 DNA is TGTGCCAGCAGCGTGGGACTTCTAACCACAGATACGCAGTATTTT.

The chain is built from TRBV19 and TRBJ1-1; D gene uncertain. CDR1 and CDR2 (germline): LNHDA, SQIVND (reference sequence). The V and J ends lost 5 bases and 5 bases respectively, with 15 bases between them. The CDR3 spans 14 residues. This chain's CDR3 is CASSESPVRTEAFF. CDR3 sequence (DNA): TGTGCCAGTAGTGAGTCCCCTGTGAGGACTGAAGCTTTCTTT.

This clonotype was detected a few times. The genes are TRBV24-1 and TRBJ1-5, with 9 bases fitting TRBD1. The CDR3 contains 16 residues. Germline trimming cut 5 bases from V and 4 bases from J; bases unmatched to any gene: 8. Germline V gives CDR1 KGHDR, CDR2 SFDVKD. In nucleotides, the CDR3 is TGTGCCACCAGTGCCTCGGACAGGGGCCCAAATCAGCCCCAGCATTTT. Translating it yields CATSASDRGPNQPQHF.

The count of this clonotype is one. The DNA of the CDR3 is TGTGCCAGCAGCCTACTAGCGGCCGAGCAGTACTTC. This gives the protein CASSLLAAEQYF. The chain combines TRBV7-9 with TRBJ2-7, with 8 bases fitting TRBD2. This CDR3 region has 12 residues. The ends lost 5 bases at V and 6 bases at J; junction bases unmatched: 3. The germline V gene encodes CDR1 SEHNR and CDR2 FQNEAQ (reference sequence).

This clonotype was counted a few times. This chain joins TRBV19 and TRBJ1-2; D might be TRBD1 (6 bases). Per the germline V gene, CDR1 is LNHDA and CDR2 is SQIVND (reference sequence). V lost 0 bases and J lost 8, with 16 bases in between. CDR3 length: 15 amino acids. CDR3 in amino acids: CASSIDPAGARGYTF. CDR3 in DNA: TGTGCCAGTAGTATAGACCCAGCGGGGGCGCGGGGCTACACCTTC.

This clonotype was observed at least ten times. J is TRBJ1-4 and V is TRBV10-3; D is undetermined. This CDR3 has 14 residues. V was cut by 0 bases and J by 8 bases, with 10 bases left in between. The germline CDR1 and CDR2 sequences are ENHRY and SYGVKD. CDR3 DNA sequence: TGTGCCATCAGTGAGTCGGCAGGAAGGGAAAAACTGTTTTTT. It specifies CAISESAGREKLFF.